A single sample gave rise to the 24 T cell receptor beta chains below, sequenced in a study of technical replicates of blood from a few donors. Sequencing was performed with immunoSEQ multiplex PCR; in TCRdb, only in-frame clones are kept and a portion is missing. The sample shows under 95,000 clones, 94% of them seen only once. Sequenced: T cells isolated from PBMCs. These receptors were collected from a human donor in good health.

The chain employs TRBV29-1 and TRBJ2-3, with 12 bases aligning to TRBD2. This CDR3 has 13 residues. Germline V lookup: CDR1 SQVTM, CDR2 ANQGSEA. V dropped 7 bases and J dropped 4; count of bases not matched to a gene: 3. The DNA of the CDR3 is TGCAGCGGACGGACTAGCGGGGCAGATACGCAGTATTTT. Protein: CSGRTSGADTQYF.

The chain couples TRBV29-1 to TRBJ2-7; 9 nucleotides match TRBD1. This CDR3 has 14 residues. The germline CDR1 and CDR2 sequences are SQVTM and ANQGSEA. V was clipped by 2 bases and J by 0 bases; unmatched bases: 2. CDR3 in DNA: TGCAGCGTTGAAAGGACAGGGGCCTCCTACGAGCAGTACTTC. Its protein is CSVERTGASYEQYF.

The count of this clone is one. The chain combines TRBV2 with TRBJ2-1; 7 bases map to TRBD2. The CDR3 is 18 amino acids. Germline CDR1 SNHLY, CDR2 FYNNEI. V was pared by 2 bases and J by 9 bases, with 19 bases of the junction left unmatched. The CDR3 is CASSESSSGEPFLGEQFF. In DNA form, the CDR3 reads TGTGCCAGCAGTGAATCTTCCAGCGGGGAGCCCTTTCTTGGTGAGCAGTTCTTC. Together with reference TRBV2 and TRBJ2-1, the CDR3 gives the full variable domain: EPEVTQTPSHQVTQMGQEVILRCVPISNHLYFYWYRQILGQKVEFLVSFYNNEISEKSEIFDDQFSVERPDGSNFTLKIRSTKLEDSAMYFCASSESSSGEPFLGEQFFGPGTRLTVL.

The chain is built from TRBV5-1 and TRBJ2-5, with D possibly matching TRBD2 (5 bases). The CDR3 has 14 amino acids. Germline values: CDR1 SGHRS, CDR2 YFSETQ. The V and J ends lost 2 bases and 5 bases respectively, with 13 bases between them. The DNA for the CDR3 is TGCGCCAGCAGCTTCTTGACGATAGCGGAGACCCAGTACTTC. Its translation: CASSFLTIAETQYF.

The rearrangement joins TRBV2 to TRBJ1-2, with D hard to call. The CDR3 length is 15 residues. V was clipped by 6 bases and J by 6 bases, with 20 bases between them. Germline V gene data show CDR1 as SNHLY and CDR2 as FYNNEI. CDR3 sequence: CASSLVAPTGNGYTF. The CDR3 bases are TGTGCCAGCAGCCTCGTAGCACCGACGGGAAATGGCTACACCTTC.

This rearrangement joins TRBV5-1 to TRBJ2-3; no clear D. Germline lookup yields CDR1 SGHRS and CDR2 YFSETQ. The ends were cut back, 0 bases at V and 4 bases at J, with 6 bases in the middle. The CDR3 extends over 13 amino acids. This CDR3 is CASSLVQSDTQYF. The DNA for the CDR3 is TGCGCCAGCAGCTTGGTCCAATCAGATACGCAGTATTTT.

V is TRBV2 and J is TRBJ1-1; 9 positions agree with TRBD1. J gave up 2 bases and V 5 bases, and 6 bases lay outside the gene matches. In germline, CDR1 is SNHLY, CDR2 FYNNEI. The CDR3 is made up of 15 amino acids. The CDR3 DNA sequence: TGTGCCAGCAGTTATCTGACAGGGGGTAACACTGAAGCTTTCTTT. Encoded protein: CASSYLTGGNTEAFF.

This chain connects TRBV18 to TRBJ2-1; 13 bases match TRBD2. The length of the CDR3 is 13 residues. Germline V gene data show CDR1 as KGHSH and CDR2 as LQKENI. The trim removed 6 bases at V and 14 bases at J, leaving 7 bases unmatched. CDR3 sequence reads: CASSPTSGRAEFF. DNA for the CDR3: TGTGCCAGCTCTCCCACTAGCGGGAGGGCCGAGTTCTTC.

The J gene is TRBJ1-4, the V gene TRBV6-6, with D unresolved. V was shortened by 4 bases and J by 0 bases, with 12 bases between the two germline ends. The germline V gene encodes CDR1 MNHNY and CDR2 SVGAGI (reference sequence). This CDR3 region has 16 residues. DNA for the CDR3: TGTGCCAGCAGTTCTAATACCGGAGCAACTAATGAAAAACTGTTTTTT. It translates to CASSSNTGATNEKLFF.

This clone was counted a few times. J is TRBJ2-7 and V is TRBV28; TRBD2 matches 8 bases. J was trimmed by 1 base and V by 5 bases; bases with no gene match: 7. The CDR3 totals 15 residues. The V gene's germline CDR1 is MDHEN and CDR2 SYDVKM. The CDR3 DNA is TGTGCCAGCAGTCCGCCGGGAGGGAGGTCCTACGAGCAGTACTTC. Amino acid sequence: CASSPPGGRSYEQYF.

V and J are TRBV6-6 and TRBJ1-6, with TRBD1 matching 9 bases. Germline assignment: CDR1 MNHNY and CDR2 SVGAGI (reference sequence). The junction had 7 bases not matched to a gene; V was cut back by 6 bases and J by 7 bases. This CDR3 contains 15 residues. The CDR3 is CASRNRGQGNSPLHF. CDR3 in DNA: TGTGCCAGCAGGAACAGGGGGCAGGGAAATTCACCCCTCCACTTT.

V is TRBV28 and J is TRBJ1-1; 7 nucleotides match TRBD1. Germline loops: CDR1 MDHEN, CDR2 SYDVKM. This CDR3 contains 14 residues. The V gene end was trimmed by 1 base and the J gene end by 5 bases; junction bases not matched to a gene: 4. CDR3 amino acids: CASSLLTGETEAFF. In nucleotides, the CDR3 is TGTGCCAGCAGTTTATTAACAGGGGAAACTGAAGCTTTCTTT. Full variable domain (rest looked up from reference TRBV28 and TRBJ1-1): DVKVTQSSRYLVKRTGEKVFLECVQDMDHENMFWYRQDPGLGLRLIYFSYDVKMKEKGDIPEGYSVSREKKERFSLILESASTNQTSMYLCASSLLTGETEAFFGQGTRLTVV.

This chain links TRBV2 with TRBJ2-1; 10 bases match TRBD1. The CDR3 contains 15 residues. V lost 6 bases, J lost 8 bases, and 10 bases stayed unmatched. The germline V gene encodes CDR1 SNHLY and CDR2 FYNNEI. The DNA for the CDR3 is TGTGCCAGCAGATCGGACAGGGGGGGGATCGATGAGCAGTTCTTC. It yields the protein CASRSDRGGIDEQFF.

The chain carries TRBV28 and TRBJ2-1; no clear D. CDR3 length: 12 residues. Germline V lookup: CDR1 MDHEN, CDR2 SYDVKM. V shed 5 bases and J shed 2 bases, with 4 bases lying between them. The CDR3 is CASSPAYNEQFF. The CDR3 nucleotides are TGTGCCAGCAGTCCTGCCTACAATGAGCAGTTCTTC.

The rearrangement joins TRBV18 to TRBJ2-5, with 11 bases matching TRBD2. V was clipped by 3 bases and J by 1 base; unmatched bases: 10. The CDR3 is made up of 18 amino acids. Looked up from germline, CDR1 is KGHSH and CDR2 is LQKENI. CDR3 sequence reads: CASSPRIAGGPVQETQYF. The CDR3 DNA reads TGTGCCAGCTCACCGCGAATAGCGGGGGGGCCGGTCCAAGAGACCCAGTACTTC.

The V gene is TRBV9, the J gene TRBJ1-2; D perhaps matches TRBD1 (6 bases). Germline-derived CDR1 and CDR2 are SGDLS and YYNGEE. The CDR3 length is 13 residues. V was cut by 3 bases and J by 8 bases, with 14 bases left in between. The CDR3 is CASSGGQLGGYTF. DNA for the CDR3: TGTGCCAGCAGCGGGGGACAATTGGGCGGCTACACCTTC.

This clone has just a few counts. The genes are TRBV5-4 and TRBJ2-6; TRBD1 might be the D (6 bases). This CDR3 has 17 residues. Germline assignment: CDR1 SGHNT and CDR2 YYREEE (reference sequence). V was clipped by 6 bases and J by 0 bases, with 16 bases between them. The CDR3 here is CASTGQLRFSGANVLTF. For the CDR3, the DNA is TGTGCCAGCACCGGACAGTTAAGGTTCTCTGGGGCCAACGTCCTGACTTTC.

This rearrangement joins TRBV5-1 to TRBJ2-7; 9 bases map to TRBD1. This CDR3 has 15 residues. V lost 4 bases and J lost 4; bases outside the gene matches: 9. Germline CDR1 SGHRS, CDR2 YFSETQ. The CDR3, as DNA: TGCGCCAGCAGCCAAGGACAGGGGCGGTCTTACGAGCAGTACTTC. It codes for CASSQGQGRSYEQYF.

This clone was detected once. The rearrangement links TRBV29-1 to TRBJ2-3; D is unclear. Trimming left V 3 bases short and J 0 bases short, with 10 bases between. The V gene's germline CDR1 is SQVTM and CDR2 ANQGSEA. This CDR3 comprises 14 residues. The CDR3 coding sequence is TGCAGCGTTGACGGGTCGCTCAGCACAGATACGCAGTATTTT. Amino acid sequence: CSVDGSLSTDTQYF.

The chain combines TRBV9 with TRBJ1-1, with a weak D call TRBD1 (5 bases). This CDR3 has 14 amino acids. Per germline, CDR1 SGDLS and CDR2 YYNGEE. V was shortened by 5 bases and J by 11 bases, with 22 bases between the two germline ends. The CDR3 nucleotides are TGTGCCAGCAGAACAGGTCTGCCCTTCCTAGGGGCTTTCTTT. Translation gives CASRTGLPFLGAFF. Complete variable domain (other parts from reference TRBV9 and TRBJ1-1): DSGVTQTPKHLITATGQRVTLRCSPRSGDLSVYWYQQSLDQGLQFLIQYYNGEERAKGNILERFSAQQFPDLHSELNLSSLELGDSALYFCASRTGLPFLGAFFGQGTRLTVV.

A single count supports this clone. The V call is TRBV4-2, the J call TRBJ2-1, with 10 bases aligning to TRBD1. Trimming at V came to 4 bases and at J to 6 bases, leaving 3 bases not matched to a gene. Germline V lookup: CDR1 LGHNA, CDR2 YNFKEQ. The CDR3 runs 14 residues. The CDR3 DNA reads as TGTGCCAGCAGCCCTTGGACAGGGGGCAATGAGCAGTTCTTC. Translated: CASSPWTGGNEQFF.

The chain carries TRBV9 and TRBJ2-6; 8 nucleotides match TRBD1. CDR1 and CDR2 from the germline V gene are SGDLS and YYNGEE. The CDR3 sequence is 18 residues long. V shed 3 bases, J shed 1 base, and the junction held 9 bases outside the gene matches. The CDR3 DNA follows: TGTGCCAGCAGCGCCGGACAGGGAGGCGTTTCTGGGGCCAACGTCCTGACTTTC. This codes for CASSAGQGGVSGANVLTF.

The chain uses TRBV7-6 and TRBJ2-7; 9 bases align to TRBD1. CDR1 SGHVS and CDR2 FNYEAQ come from the germline V gene. This CDR3 has 16 amino acids. The junction had 10 bases not matched to a gene; V was cut back by 5 bases and J by 2 bases. The CDR3 loop reads CASSPGTGNTAYEQYF. The CDR3 coding sequence is TGTGCCAGCAGCCCAGGGACAGGGAATACGGCCTACGAGCAGTACTTC.

The chain joins TRBV19 to TRBJ1-1; no definite D call. The V end was cut by 1 base, the J end by 3 bases, with 15 bases between. The V gene's germline CDR1 is LNHDA and CDR2 SQIVND (reference sequence). This CDR3 contains 16 residues. The CDR3 loop is CASSIAEIAFHTEAFF. The CDR3 DNA reads as TGTGCCAGTAGTATAGCGGAGATCGCCTTTCACACTGAAGCTTTCTTT.